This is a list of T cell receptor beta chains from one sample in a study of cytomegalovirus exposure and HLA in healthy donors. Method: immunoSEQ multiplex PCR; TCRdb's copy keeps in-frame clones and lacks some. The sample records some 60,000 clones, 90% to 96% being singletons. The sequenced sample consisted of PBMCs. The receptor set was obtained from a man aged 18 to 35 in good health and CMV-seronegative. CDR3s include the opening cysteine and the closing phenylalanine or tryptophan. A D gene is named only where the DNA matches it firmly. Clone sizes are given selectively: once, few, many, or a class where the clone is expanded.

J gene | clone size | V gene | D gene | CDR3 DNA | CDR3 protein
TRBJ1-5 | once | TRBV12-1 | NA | TGTGCCAGCAACCATGCAGGGGGCTTAAATCAGCCCCAGCATTTT | CASNHAGGLNQPQHF
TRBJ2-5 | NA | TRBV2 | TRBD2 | TGTGCCAGCAGACCGGGACTAGCGGGATGCTACTTC | CASRPGLAGCYF
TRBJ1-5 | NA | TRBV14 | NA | TGTGCCAGCAGCCAGACCCGGGGGGTGCCCCAGCATTTT | CASSQTRGVPQHF
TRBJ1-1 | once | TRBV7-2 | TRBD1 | TGTGCCAGCAGCTTCGGGACAGACCTTAACACTGAAGCTTTCTTT | CASSFGTDLNTEAFF
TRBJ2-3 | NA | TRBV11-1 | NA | TGTGCCAGCAGCTTCACGTTAGTGACTAGCACAGATACGCAGTATTTT | CASSFTLVTSTDTQYF
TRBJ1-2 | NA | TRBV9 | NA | TGTGCCAGCAGCGTAGGGGAGGGACGTGGCTACACCTTC | CASSVGEGRGYTF
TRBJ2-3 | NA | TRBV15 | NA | TGTGCCACCAGCCGACTCCTCACAGATACGCAGTATTTT | CATSRLLTDTQYF
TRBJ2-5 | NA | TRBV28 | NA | TGTGCCAGCAGTTTTCGGGAGTCGTTGGGGGAGACCCAGTACTTC | CASSFRESLGETQYF
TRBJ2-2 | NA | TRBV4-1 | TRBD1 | TGCGCCAGCAGCCGACAGGGAGCGCGCCCCGGGGAGCTGTTTTTT | CASSRQGARPGELFF
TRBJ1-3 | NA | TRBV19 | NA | TGTGCCAGTAGTAATGCGGTGAGCGGTGGAAACACCATATATTTT | CASSNAVSGGNTIYF
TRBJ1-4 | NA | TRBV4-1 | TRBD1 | TGCGCCAGCAGCCTCAGAGGGACAGCCAATGAAAAACTGTTTTTT | CASSLRGTANEKLFF
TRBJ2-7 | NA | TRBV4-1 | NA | TGCGCCAGCAGCCAAGAGGAGGGATACGAGCAGTACTTC | CASSQEEGYEQYF
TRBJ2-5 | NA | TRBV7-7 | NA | TGTGCTAGCAGTAACAGGGAAGAGACCCAGTACTTC | CASSNREETQYF
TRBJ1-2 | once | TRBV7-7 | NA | TGTGCTAGCAGCCCCGACGGGGGAGGGATCGCGATCTTC | CASSPDGGGIAIF
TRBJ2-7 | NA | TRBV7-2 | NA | TGTGCCAGCAGGAGTCCCGGTCACGAGCAGTACTTC | CASRSPGHEQYF
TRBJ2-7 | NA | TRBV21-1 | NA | TGTGCCAGCAGCTCCCGTGGGACAGAGGTGCAGTACTTC | CASSSRGTEVQYF
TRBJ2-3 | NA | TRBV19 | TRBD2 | TGTGCCAGTAGTATCTTCCCTTCGGGCGGGAGGACAGATACGCAGTATTTT | CASSIFPSGGRTDTQYF
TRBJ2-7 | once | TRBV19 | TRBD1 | TGTGCCAGTAGTTCCGGGACAGGGTCCTACGAGCAGTACTTC | CASSSGTGSYEQYF
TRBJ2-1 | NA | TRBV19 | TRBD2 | TGTGCCAGTTCCCGAGGACTAGCGGGAGACAATGAGCAGTTCTTC | CASSRGLAGDNEQFF
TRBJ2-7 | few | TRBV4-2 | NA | TGTGCCAGCAGCGACTTGTCCTACGAGCAGTACTTC | CASSDLSYEQYF
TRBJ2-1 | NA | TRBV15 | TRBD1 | TGTGCCACCAGCAGAATGGCCTCGGGACAGAGTTACAATGAGCAGTTCTTC | CATSRMASGQSYNEQFF
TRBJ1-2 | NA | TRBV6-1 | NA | TGTGCCAGCAGTGAGGGCCCAGTTCCACAATATGGCTACACCTTC | CASSEGPVPQYGYTF
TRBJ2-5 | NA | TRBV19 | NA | TGTGCCAGTAGTCCCCTTGGTGAGGCTCCTCGGACCCAGTACTTC | CASSPLGEAPRTQYF
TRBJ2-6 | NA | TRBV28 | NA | TGTGCCAGCAGTTTAAGAGGAGGTGGGGCCAACGTCCTGACTTTC | CASSLRGGGANVLTF
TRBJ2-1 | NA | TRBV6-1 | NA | TGTGCCAGCAGTGAACTGGGACTGCTGCCGGGCCCCTACAATGAGCAGTTCTTC | CASSELGLLPGPYNEQFF
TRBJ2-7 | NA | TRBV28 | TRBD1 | TGTGCCAGCAGTTTAACAGGGGTTGGAGTCTACGAGCAGTACTTC | CASSLTGVGVYEQYF
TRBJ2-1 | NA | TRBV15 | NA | TGTGCCACCAGCTTTCTTGGGGCAGGGGCGCGCTCCTACAATGAGCAGTTCTTC | CATSFLGAGARSYNEQFF
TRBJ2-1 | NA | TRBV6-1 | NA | TGTGCCAGCAGTCCCACTAGGGAGGAGGTTAAGTTCTTC | CASSPTREEVKFF
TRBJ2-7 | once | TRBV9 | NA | TGTGCCAGCAGCTCAACGGGAAAGCAGTACTTC | CASSSTGKQYF
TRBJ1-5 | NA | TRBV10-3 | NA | TGTGCCAGCAGTGACCTAGACAGGAGCAATCAGCCCCAGCATTTT | CASSDLDRSNQPQHF
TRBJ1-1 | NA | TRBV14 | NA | TGTGCCAGCAGCCCCCTCTACTCCGACAGGATCACTGAAGCTTTCTTT | CASSPLYSDRITEAFF
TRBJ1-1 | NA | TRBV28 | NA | TGTGCCAGCAGTTTGAACTCCGTGGACTGGGGCACTGAAGCTTTCTTT | CASSLNSVDWGTEAFF
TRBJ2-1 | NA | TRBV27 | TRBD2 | TGTGCCAGCAGTTTAGGGAGCGGGACGAGCAACAATGAGCAGTTCTTC | CASSLGSGTSNNEQFF
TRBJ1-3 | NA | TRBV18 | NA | TGTGCCAGCTCACCACGCGGCGACTCTGGAAACACCATATATTTT | CASSPRGDSGNTIYF
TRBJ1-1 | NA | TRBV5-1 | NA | TGCGCCAGCAGCCCTTACCAATCCGCGGGGATGGAAGCTTTCTTT | CASSPYQSAGMEAFF
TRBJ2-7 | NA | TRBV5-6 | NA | TGTGCCAGCAGCTTGGCACGGAGGGCCTACGAGCAGTACTTC | CASSLARRAYEQYF
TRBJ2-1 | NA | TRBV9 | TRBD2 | TGTGCCAGCAGCACCCGGACTAGCGGGAGCCCCAGGAATGAGCAGTTCTTC | CASSTRTSGSPRNEQFF
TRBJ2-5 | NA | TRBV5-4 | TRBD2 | TGTGCCAGCAGCCCAAGCCGGCAGCGGGAGGATTATACAGAGACCCAGTACTTC | CASSPSRQREDYTETQYF
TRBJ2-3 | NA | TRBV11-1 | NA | TGTGCCAGCAGCTTAGGAACTACAGATACGCAGTATTTT | CASSLGTTDTQYF
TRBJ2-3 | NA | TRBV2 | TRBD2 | TGTGCCAGCAGTTCTAGCGGGGGCACAGATACGCAGTATTTT | CASSSSGGTDTQYF
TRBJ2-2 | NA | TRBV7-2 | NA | TGTGCCAGCAGCTTAGTCTGGCAAAGCGGATACCGAAACACCGGGGAGCTGTTTTTT | CASSLVWQSGYRNTGELFF
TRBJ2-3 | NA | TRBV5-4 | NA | TGTGCCAGCAGCTTACCTTCCGGAAGTCGGGCAGATACGCAGTATTTT | CASSLPSGSRADTQYF
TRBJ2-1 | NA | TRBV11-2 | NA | TGTGCCAGCAGCTTACCAGGAAATAGGCAGTTCTTC | CASSLPGNRQFF
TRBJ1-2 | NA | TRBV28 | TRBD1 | TGTGCCAGCAGCGTGCAGGGGGCCGGCTATGGCTACACCTTC | CASSVQGAGYGYTF
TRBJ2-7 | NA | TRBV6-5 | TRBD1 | TGTGCCAGCAGTTCCCTTCCGGGACAGGGAACCTACGAGCAGTACTTC | CASSSLPGQGTYEQYF
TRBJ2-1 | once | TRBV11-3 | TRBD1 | TGTGCCAGCAGCGCTATCGGACAGGAGGCGTTCTTC | CASSAIGQEAFF
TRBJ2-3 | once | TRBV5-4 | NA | TGTGCCAGCAGCCCTATTCCAGGGGATACGCAGTATTTT | CASSPIPGDTQYF
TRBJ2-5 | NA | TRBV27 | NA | TGTGCCAGCAGTTTAATGGCGGGCCTACAAGAGACCCAGTACTTC | CASSLMAGLQETQYF
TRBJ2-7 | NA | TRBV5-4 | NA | TGTGCCAGCAGCTTGGCAGGGGCTAGGTCCTACGAGCAGTACTTC | CASSLAGARSYEQYF
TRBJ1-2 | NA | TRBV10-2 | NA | TGCGCCAGCAGGCGGGATGACTATGGCTACACCTTC | CASRRDDYGYTF
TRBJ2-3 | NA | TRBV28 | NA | TGTGCCAGCCGGACGGGATCCACAGATACGCAGTATTTT | CASRTGSTDTQYF
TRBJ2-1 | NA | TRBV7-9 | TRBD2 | TGTGCCAGCAGCCAGCAGGGGACTAGCGGGTCCAATGAGCAGTTCTTC | CASSQQGTSGSNEQFF
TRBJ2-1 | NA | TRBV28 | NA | TGTGCCAGCAGGTCCGGACAAGCAACCTACAATGAGCAGTTCTTC | CASRSGQATYNEQFF
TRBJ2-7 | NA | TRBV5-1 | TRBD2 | TGCGCCAGCAGCTCACTAGCGGGAGCGTACGAGCAGTACTTC | CASSSLAGAYEQYF
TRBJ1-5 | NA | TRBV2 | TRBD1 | TGTGCCAGCACCGGGACAGAGGGTCAGCCCCAGCATTTT | CASTGTEGQPQHF